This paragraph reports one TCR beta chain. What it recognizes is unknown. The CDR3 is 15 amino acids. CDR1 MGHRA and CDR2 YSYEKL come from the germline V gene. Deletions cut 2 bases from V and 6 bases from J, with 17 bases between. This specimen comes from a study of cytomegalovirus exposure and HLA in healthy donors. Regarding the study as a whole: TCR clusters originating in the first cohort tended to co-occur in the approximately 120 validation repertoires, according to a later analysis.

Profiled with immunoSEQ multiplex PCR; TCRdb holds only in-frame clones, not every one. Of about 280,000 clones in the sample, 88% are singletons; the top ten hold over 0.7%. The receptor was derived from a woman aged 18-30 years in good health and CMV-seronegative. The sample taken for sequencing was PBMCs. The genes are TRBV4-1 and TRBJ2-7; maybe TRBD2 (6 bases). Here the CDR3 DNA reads TGCGCCAGCAGCCAAATAGCGGCCCCGGCCGGCGAGCAGTACTTC. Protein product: CASSQIAAPAGEQYF.